This TCR beta chain was sequenced during a study of control samples from healthy donors and cancer patients. Data came from immunoSEQ multiplex PCR; TCRdb stores just in-frame clones and leaves some out. The listing records some 190,000 clones. Trimming cost V 6 bases and J 0 bases, with 19 bases left between them. The V gene's germline CDR1 is DFQATT and CDR2 SNEGSKA (reference sequence). The CDR3 is 16 residues long. Sequenced input: blood. J is TRBJ2-3 and V is TRBV20-1; D may be TRBD1 (6 bases). The clonotype was recovered from a woman aged 30 to 39 in good health. DNA for the CDR3: TGCAGTGCAAGTCCCCGACACAGGGTGAGCACAGATACGCAGTATTTT. Its protein product is CSASPRHRVSTDTQYF.